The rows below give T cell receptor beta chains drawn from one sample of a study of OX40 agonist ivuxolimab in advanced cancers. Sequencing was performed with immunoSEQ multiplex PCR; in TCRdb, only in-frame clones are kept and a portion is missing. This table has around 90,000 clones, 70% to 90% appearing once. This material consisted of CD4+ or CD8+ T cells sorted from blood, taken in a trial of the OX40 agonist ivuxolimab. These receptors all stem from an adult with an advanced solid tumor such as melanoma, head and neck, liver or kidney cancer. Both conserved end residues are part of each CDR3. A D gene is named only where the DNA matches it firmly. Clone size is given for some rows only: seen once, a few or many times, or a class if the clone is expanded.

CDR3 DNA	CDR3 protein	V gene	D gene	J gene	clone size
TGTGCCATGGGTTCAACGGGGCAGGGGTCACTCTATGGCTACACCTTC	CAMGSTGQGSLYGYTF	TRBV6-6	NA	TRBJ1-2	NA
TGTGCCAGCAGTACAGGGGATGAGCAGTTCTTC	CASSTGDEQFF	TRBV27	TRBD1	TRBJ2-1	NA
TGTGCCAGCAGCTCCGGGACTAGCGGAAAGAGATGGAATACGCAGTATTTT	CASSSGTSGKRWNTQYF	TRBV7-3	TRBD2	TRBJ2-3	NA
TGTGCCAGCAGCCCCGGACAGGGTGATCAGCCCCAGCATTTT	CASSPGQGDQPQHF	TRBV7-8	TRBD1	TRBJ1-5	NA
TGCGCCAGCAGCTTGGATGGCGGGTACTCTGGAAACACCATATATTTT	CASSLDGGYSGNTIYF	TRBV5-1	NA	TRBJ1-3	once
TGTGCCAGCAGTGGATGGGGCACAATGAATGAAAAACTGTTTTTT	CASSGWGTMNEKLFF	TRBV2	NA	TRBJ1-4	NA
TGTGCCAGCAGCACACGACAGGGGGGTGGCACCGCGGAGACCCAGTACTTC	CASSTRQGGGTAETQYF	TRBV7-9	TRBD1	TRBJ2-5	NA
TGTGCCAGCAGCCTAGCGGGGGCCCTCTCCTACGAGCAGTACTTC	CASSLAGALSYEQYF	TRBV7-9	TRBD2	TRBJ2-7	NA
TGCGCCAGCAGCTGGGACAGTTTCAATCAGCCCCAGCATTTT	CASSWDSFNQPQHF	TRBV5-1	TRBD1	TRBJ1-5	NA
TGCGCCAGCAGTTCCGGGACTAGCGCTCTATACAATGAGCAGTTCTTC	CASSSGTSALYNEQFF	TRBV5-1	TRBD2	TRBJ2-1	NA
TGTGCCAACGCGGGGATAAATCAGCCCCAGCATTTT	CANAGINQPQHF	TRBV28	NA	TRBJ1-5	NA
TGTGCCATCAGTGAGTCCAGCGGGAGGGCTCAGAACTACGAGCAGTACTTC	CAISESSGRAQNYEQYF	TRBV10-3	TRBD2	TRBJ2-7	NA
TGTGCCAGCAGCGAGAGGGACTATGGCTACACCTTC	CASSERDYGYTF	TRBV9	NA	TRBJ1-2	NA
TGTGCCAGTAGTACATGGACAGGGTCTGGAAACACCATATATTTT	CASSTWTGSGNTIYF	TRBV19	TRBD1	TRBJ1-3	NA
TGTGCCAGCAGCCCAAGCGGACAGGTCAACGGCTACACCTTC	CASSPSGQVNGYTF	TRBV2	TRBD1	TRBJ1-2	NA
TGTGCCAGCAGTTACTTGGCAGATGCTCCCTACGAGCAGTACTTC	CASSYLADAPYEQYF	TRBV6-6	NA	TRBJ2-7	NA
TGTGCCAGCAGCCAAGATAGAGGTTATAGAAACACCATATATTTT	CASSQDRGYRNTIYF	TRBV14	NA	TRBJ1-3	NA
TGTGCCTGGACTAAATCCTCGGGGGCGAATCAGCCCCAGCATTTT	CAWTKSSGANQPQHF	TRBV30	NA	TRBJ1-5	NA
TGTGCCAGCAGTTTATCCGCACATTTACCCTTGAACACTGAAGCTTTCTTT	CASSLSAHLPLNTEAFF	TRBV27	NA	TRBJ1-1	NA
TGTGCCAGCAGCCCCAGACAGGGTCTAACTGAAGCTTTCTTT	CASSPRQGLTEAFF	TRBV5-4	TRBD1	TRBJ1-1	NA
TGTGCCAGTAGCCAAGGGACTGAAGCTTTCTTT	CASSQGTEAFF	TRBV19	NA	TRBJ1-1	once
TGTGCCAGCAGGGGTCTACCAAGGTACAATGAGCAGTTCTTC	CASRGLPRYNEQFF	TRBV7-2	NA	TRBJ2-1	NA
TGTGCCAGCAGTTTCCGAGGGGGGCACGGGGAGCTGTTTTTT	CASSFRGGHGELFF	TRBV28	NA	TRBJ2-2	once
TGTGCCAGTAGTATGTTGGCAGAGCAGTTCTTC	CASSMLAEQFF	TRBV19	NA	TRBJ2-1	NA
TGTGCCAGCAGCGTAGAGGGCCTGGGGAGCACTGAAGCTTTCTTT	CASSVEGLGSTEAFF	TRBV9	NA	TRBJ1-1	NA
TGTGCCAGCAGACCGGACAGCACAGATACGCAGTATTTT	CASRPDSTDTQYF	TRBV6-4	NA	TRBJ2-3	NA
TGTGCCAGCAGACTTAGCGGCTCAGGTGGGACCCAGTACTTC	CASRLSGSGGTQYF	TRBV7-9	NA	TRBJ2-5	NA
TGTGCCAGCAGCCAAGAGAGGTTCCCCGGGGATGGGACCCAGTACTTC	CASSQERFPGDGTQYF	TRBV14	NA	TRBJ2-5	NA